The clone carrying this TCR beta chain has a count of ten or more. V was cut by 0 bases and J by 4 bases, with 12 bases left in between. This CDR3 comprises 15 residues. Looked up from germline, CDR1 is KGHSH and CDR2 is LQKENI. These data are taken from a study of T cells in Graves' hyperthyroidism and ophthalmopathy. RNA transcripts gave rise to amplified TCR beta CDR3 regions. HTBI primers drove first-round RT-PCR of the TCR CDR3. TCRdb itself ran the multiplex PCR reads through MiXCR, one entry per CDR3 protein. The data show about 600,000 distinct CDR3 sequences, about 15% seen once. Uncontrolled infections, other autoimmune diseases, pregnancy or lactation led to exclusion of patients.

The receptor comes from a woman in her fifties or sixties with Graves' ophthalmopathy. The chain uses TRBV18 and TRBJ1-2, with D maybe TRBD1 (5 bases). Specimen: blood. The CDR3 bases are TGTGCCAGCTCACCACCGGGACGACAAACCTATGGCTACACCTTC. This translates into CASSPPGRQTYGYTF. Together with reference TRBV18 and TRBJ1-2, the CDR3 gives the full variable domain: NAGVMQNPRHLVRRRGQEARLRCSPMKGHSHVYWYRQLPEEGLKFMVYLQKENIIDESGMPKERFSAEFPKEGPSILRIQQVVRGDSAAYFCASSPPGRQTYGYTFGSGTRLTVV.